This record concerns one T cell receptor (beta chain) sequence. TCRdb's copy holds only in-frame clones and misses some; the assay was immunoSEQ multiplex PCR. The profile shows 75,000 to 100,000 clones, 75% to 95% of them singletons. The source of the sample is a study of OX40 agonist ivuxolimab in advanced cancers. CDR3 length: 15 residues. The V end was cut by 4 bases, the J end by 8 bases, with 20 bases between. Per germline, CDR1 LNHDA and CDR2 SQIVND (reference sequence). The J gene is TRBJ1-2, the V gene TRBV19, with no clear D. The receptor was isolated from an adult with an advanced solid tumor such as melanoma, head and neck, liver or kidney cancer. Material: CD4+ or CD8+ T cells sorted from blood, obtained in a trial of the OX40 agonist ivuxolimab. CDR3 amino acids: CASSRTPKQPQGYTF. For the CDR3, the DNA is TGTGCCAGTAGTAGGACCCCCAAACAGCCGCAAGGCTACACCTTC. Based on the CDR3 plus reference TRBV19 and TRBJ1-2, the full variable domain is DGGITQSPKYLFRKEGQNVTLSCEQNLNHDAMYWYRQDPGQGLRLIYYSQIVNDFQKGDIAEGYSVSREKKESFPLTVTSAQKNPTAFYLCASSRTPKQPQGYTFGSGTRLTVV.